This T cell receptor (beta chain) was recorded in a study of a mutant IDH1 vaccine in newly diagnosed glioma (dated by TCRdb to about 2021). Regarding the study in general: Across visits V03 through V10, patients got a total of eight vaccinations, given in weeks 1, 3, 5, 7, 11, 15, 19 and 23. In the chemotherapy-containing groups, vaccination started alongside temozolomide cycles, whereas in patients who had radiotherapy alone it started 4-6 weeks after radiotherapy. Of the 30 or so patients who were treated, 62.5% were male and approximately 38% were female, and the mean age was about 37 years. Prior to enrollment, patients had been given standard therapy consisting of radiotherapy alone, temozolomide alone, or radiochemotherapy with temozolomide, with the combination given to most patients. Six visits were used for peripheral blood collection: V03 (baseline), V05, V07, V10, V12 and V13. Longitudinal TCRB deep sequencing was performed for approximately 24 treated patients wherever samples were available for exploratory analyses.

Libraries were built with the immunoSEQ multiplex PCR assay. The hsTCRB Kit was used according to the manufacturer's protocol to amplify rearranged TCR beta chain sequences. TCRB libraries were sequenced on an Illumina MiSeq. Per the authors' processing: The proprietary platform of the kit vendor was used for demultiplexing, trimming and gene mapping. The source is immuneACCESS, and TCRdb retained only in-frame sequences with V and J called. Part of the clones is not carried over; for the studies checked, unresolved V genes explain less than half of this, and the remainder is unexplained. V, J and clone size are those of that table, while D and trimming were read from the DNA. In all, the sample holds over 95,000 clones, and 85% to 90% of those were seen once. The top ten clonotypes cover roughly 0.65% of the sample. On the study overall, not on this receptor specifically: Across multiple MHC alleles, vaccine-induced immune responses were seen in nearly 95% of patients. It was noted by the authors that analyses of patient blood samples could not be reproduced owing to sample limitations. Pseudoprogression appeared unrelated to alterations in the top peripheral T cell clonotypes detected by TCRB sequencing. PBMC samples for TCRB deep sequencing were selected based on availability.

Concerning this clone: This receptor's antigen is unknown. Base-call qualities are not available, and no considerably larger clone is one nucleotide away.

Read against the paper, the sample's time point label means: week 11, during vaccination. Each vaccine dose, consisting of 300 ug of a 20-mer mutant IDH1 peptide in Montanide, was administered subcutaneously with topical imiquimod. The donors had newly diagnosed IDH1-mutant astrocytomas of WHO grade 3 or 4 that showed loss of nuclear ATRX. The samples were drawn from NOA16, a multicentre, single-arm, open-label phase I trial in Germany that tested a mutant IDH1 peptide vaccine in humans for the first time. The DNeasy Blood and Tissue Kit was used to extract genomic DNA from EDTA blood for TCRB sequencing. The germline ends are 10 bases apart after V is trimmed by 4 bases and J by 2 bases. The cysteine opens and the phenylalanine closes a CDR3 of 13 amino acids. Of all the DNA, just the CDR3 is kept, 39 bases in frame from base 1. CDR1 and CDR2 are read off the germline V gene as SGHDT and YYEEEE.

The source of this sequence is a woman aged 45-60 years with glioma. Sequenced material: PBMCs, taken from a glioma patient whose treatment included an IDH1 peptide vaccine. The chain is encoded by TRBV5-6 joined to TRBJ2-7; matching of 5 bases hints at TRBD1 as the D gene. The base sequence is TGTGCCAGCAGCCGACCGACAGCCTACGAGCAGTACTTC. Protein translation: CASSRPTAYEQYF.